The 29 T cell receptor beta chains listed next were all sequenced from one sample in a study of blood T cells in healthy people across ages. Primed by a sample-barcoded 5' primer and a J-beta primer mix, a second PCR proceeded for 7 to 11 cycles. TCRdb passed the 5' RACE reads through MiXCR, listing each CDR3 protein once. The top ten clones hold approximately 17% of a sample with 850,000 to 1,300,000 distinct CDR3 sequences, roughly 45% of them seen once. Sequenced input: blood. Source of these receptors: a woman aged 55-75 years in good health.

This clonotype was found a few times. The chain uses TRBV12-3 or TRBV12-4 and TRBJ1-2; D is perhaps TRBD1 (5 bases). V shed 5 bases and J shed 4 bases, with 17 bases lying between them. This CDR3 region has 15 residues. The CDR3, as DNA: TGTGCCAGCAGTCCAGTAGGGGTAGTTGGCTATGGCTACACCTTC. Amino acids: CASSPVGVVGYGYTF.

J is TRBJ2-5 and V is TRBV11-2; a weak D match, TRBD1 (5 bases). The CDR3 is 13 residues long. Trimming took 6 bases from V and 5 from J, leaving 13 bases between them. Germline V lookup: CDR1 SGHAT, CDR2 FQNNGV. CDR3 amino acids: CASSSLRAETQYF. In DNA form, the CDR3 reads TGTGCCAGCAGTTCCCTCAGGGCGGAGACCCAGTACTTC.

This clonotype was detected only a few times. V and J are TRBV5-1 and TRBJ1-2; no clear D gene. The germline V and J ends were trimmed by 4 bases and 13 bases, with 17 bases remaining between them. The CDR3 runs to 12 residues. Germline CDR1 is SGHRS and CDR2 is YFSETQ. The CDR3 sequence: CASSREAASLTF. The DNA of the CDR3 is TGCGCCAGCAGCCGGGAGGCAGCTTCCCTCACCTTC.

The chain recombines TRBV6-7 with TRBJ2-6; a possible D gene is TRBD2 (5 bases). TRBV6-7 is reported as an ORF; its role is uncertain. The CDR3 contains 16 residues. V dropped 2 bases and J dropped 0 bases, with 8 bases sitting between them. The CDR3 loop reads CASSYARGSGANVLTF. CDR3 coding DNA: TGTGCCAGCAGTTACGCTCGGGGCTCTGGGGCCAACGTCCTGACTTTC.

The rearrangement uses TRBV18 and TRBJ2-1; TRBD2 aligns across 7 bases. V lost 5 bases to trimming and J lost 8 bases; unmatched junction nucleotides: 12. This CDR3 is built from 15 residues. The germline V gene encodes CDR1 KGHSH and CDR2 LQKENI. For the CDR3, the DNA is TGTGCCAGCTCAATGAGGGCGGGAGAAGGTTATGAGCAGTTCTTC. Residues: CASSMRAGEGYEQFF.

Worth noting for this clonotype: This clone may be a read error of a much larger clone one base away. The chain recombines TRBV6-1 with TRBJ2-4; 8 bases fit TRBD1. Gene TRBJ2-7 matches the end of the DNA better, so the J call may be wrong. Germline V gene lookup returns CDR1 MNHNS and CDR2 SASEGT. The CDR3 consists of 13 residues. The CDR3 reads CASIWDRYYEQYF. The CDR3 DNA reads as TGTGCCAGCATTTGGGACAGGTACTACGAGCAGTACTTC.

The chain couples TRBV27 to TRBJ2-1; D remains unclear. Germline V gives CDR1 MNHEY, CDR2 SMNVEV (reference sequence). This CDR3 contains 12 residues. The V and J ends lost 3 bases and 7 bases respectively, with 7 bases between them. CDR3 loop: CASSFPNNEQFF. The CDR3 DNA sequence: TGTGCCAGCAGTTTCCCCAATAATGAGCAGTTCTTC.

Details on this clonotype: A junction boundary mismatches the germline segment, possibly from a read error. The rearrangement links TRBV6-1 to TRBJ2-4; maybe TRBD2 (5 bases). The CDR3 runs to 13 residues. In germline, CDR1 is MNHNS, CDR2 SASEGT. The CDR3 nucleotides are TGTGTCAGCGGCGCAGAGATCAAAAACATTCAGTACTTC. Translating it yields CVSGAEIKNIQYF.

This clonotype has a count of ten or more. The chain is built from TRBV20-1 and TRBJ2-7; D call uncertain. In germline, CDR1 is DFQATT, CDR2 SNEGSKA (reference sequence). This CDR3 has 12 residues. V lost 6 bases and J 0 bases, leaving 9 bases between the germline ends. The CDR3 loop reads CSARTDSYEQYF. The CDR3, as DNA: TGCAGTGCAAGGACGGACTCCTACGAGCAGTACTTC.

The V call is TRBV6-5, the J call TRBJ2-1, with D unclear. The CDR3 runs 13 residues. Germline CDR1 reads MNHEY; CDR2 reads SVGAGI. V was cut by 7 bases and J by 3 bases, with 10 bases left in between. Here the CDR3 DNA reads TGTGCCAGCATGCTGGGCAGCTACAATGAGCAGTTCTTC. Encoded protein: CASMLGSYNEQFF.

The CDR3 DNA reads as TGTGCCAGCAGCCCGGGGGGGAGCCACCCTACAGGGCAGTACTTC. Residues: CASSPGGSHPTGQYF. This chain joins TRBV7-2 and TRBJ2-7; 8 positions agree with TRBD2. The CDR3 sequence is 15 residues long. CDR1 is SGHTA and CDR2 is FQGNSA in the germline V gene. V trimming: 5 bases; J trimming: 9 bases; junction bases outside the gene matches: 15.

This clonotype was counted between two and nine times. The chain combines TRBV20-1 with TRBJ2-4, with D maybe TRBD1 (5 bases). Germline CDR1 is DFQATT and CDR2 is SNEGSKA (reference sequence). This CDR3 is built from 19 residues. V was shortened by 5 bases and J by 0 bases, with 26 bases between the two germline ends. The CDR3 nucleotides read TGCAGTGCTCCCCCCGCGACAGCCCGTCGAGCCCTAGCCAAAAACATTCAGTACTTC. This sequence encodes CSAPPATARRALAKNIQYF.

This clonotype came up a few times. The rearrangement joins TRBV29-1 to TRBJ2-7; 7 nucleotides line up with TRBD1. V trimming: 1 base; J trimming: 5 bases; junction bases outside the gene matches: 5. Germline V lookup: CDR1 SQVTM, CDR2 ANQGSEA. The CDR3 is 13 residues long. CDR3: CSVEGKGADEQYF. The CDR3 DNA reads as TGCAGCGTTGAAGGGAAGGGGGCGGACGAGCAGTACTTC.

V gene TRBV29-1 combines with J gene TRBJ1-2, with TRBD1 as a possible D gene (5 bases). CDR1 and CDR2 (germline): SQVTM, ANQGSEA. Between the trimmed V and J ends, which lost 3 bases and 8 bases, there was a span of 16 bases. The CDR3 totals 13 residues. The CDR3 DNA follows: TGCAGCGTTGAGGGTGGCAGGGTGAAGGGCTACACCTTC. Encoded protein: CSVEGGRVKGYTF.

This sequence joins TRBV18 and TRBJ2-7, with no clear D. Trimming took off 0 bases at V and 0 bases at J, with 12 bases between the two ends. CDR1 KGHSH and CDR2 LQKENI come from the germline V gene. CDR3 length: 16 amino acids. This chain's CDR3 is CASSPPGWTPSYEQYF. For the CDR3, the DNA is TGTGCCAGCTCACCACCGGGGTGGACGCCCTCCTACGAGCAGTACTTC.

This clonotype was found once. CDR3 sequence reads: CASGRIGETQYF. The CDR3 bases are TGTGCCAGCGGCAGGATCGGTGAGACCCAGTACTTC. This chain links TRBV6-1 with TRBJ2-5; D uncertain. This CDR3 is built from 12 residues. V shed 8 bases and J shed 5 bases, with 12 bases lying between them. CDR1 and CDR2 (germline): MNHNS, SASEGT.

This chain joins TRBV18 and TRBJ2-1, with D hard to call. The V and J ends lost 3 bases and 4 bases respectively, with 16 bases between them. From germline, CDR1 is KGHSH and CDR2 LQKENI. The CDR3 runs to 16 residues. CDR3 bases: TGTGCCAGCTCACCCTCGGGTTTATTGGGTTACAATGAGCAGTTCTTC. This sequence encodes CASSPSGLLGYNEQFF.

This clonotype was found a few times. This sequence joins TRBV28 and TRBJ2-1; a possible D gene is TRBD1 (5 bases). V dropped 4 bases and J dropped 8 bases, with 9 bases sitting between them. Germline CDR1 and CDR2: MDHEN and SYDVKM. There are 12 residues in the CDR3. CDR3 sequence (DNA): TGTGCCAGCAGTTACAGGTTCTATGAGCAGTTCTTC. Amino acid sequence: CASSYRFYEQFF.

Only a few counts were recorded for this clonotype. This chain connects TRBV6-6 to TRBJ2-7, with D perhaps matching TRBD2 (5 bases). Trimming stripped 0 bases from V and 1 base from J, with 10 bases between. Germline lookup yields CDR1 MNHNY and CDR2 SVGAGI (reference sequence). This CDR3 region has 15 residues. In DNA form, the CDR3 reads TGTGCCAGCAGTTACTCGATAGCGAGGTCCTACGAGCAGTACTTC. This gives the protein CASSYSIARSYEQYF.

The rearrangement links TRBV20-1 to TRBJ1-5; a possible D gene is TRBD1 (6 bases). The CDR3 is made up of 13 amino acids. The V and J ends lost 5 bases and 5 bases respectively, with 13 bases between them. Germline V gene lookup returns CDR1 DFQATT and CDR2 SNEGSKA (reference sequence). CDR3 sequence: CSASSGGDQPQHF. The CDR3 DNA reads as TGCAGTGCTTCCTCGGGGGGCGATCAGCCCCAGCATTTT.

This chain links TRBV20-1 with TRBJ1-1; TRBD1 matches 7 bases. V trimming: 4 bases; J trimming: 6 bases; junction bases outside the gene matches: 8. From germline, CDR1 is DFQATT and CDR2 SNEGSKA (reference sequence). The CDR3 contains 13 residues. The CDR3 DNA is TGCAGTGCTACCTCTGACAGGGCCGCTGAAGCTTTCTTT. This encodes CSATSDRAAEAFF.

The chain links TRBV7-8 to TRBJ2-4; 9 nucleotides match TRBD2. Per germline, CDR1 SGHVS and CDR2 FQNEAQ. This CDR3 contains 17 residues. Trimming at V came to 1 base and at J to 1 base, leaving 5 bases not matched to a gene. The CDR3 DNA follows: TGTGCCAGCAGCTTAGACGCGGGAGGGGCGGCCAAAAACATTCAGTACTTC. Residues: CASSLDAGGAAKNIQYF.

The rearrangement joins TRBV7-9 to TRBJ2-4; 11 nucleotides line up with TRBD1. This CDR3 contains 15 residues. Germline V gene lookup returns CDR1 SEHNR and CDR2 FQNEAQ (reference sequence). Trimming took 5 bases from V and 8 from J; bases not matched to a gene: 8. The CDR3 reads CASSPRTGGRYIQYF. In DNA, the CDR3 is TGTGCCAGCAGCCCCCGGACAGGGGGCCGGTACATTCAGTACTTC.

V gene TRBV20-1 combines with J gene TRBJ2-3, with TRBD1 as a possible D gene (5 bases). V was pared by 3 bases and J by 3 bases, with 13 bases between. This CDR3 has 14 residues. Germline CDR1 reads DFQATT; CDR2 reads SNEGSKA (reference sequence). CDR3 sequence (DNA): TGCAGTGCTAGCCAAAGGGGTCCAACAGATACGCAGTATTTT. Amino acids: CSASQRGPTDTQYF.

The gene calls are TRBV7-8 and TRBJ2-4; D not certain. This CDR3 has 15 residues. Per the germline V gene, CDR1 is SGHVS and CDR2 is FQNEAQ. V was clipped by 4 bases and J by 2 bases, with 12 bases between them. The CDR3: CASSSSPGTKNIQYF. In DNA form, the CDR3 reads TGTGCCAGCAGCTCCAGCCCTGGAACCAAAAACATTCAGTACTTC.

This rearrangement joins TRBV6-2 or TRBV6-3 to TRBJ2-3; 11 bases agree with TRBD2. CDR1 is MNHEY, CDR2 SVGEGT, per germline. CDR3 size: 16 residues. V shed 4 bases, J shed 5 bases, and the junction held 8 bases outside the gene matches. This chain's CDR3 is CASSSAGLAAVDTQYF. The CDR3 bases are TGTGCCAGCAGTTCTGCGGGACTAGCGGCGGTAGATACGCAGTATTTT.

The CDR3 DNA follows: TGTGCCAGCAGCCGTACGGGGGCGAGCACAGATACGCAGTATTTT. Encoded protein: CASSRTGASTDTQYF. The J gene is TRBJ2-3, the V gene TRBV7-3; D tentatively reads TRBD1 or TRBD2 (6 bases each). Germline CDR1 is SGHTA and CDR2 is FQGTGA. The CDR3 consists of 15 residues. Trimming pared 5 bases from V and 0 bases from J, leaving 12 bases between.

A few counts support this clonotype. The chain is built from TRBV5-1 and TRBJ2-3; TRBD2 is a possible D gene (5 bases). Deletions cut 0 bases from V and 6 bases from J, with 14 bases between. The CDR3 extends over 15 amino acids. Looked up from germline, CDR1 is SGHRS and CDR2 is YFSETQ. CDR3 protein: CASSLEGGSSDTQYF. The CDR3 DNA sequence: TGCGCCAGCAGCTTGGAGGGTGGGAGCTCCGATACGCAGTATTTT.

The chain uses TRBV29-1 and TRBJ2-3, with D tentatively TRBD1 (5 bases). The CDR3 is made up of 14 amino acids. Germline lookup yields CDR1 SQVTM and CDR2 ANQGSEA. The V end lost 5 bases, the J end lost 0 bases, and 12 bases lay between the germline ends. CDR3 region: CSVLVQGSTDTQYF. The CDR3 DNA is TGCAGCGTTTTGGTTCAGGGCAGCACAGATACGCAGTATTTT.